The present entry profiles one TCR beta chain with its context. Its antigen is not known. The data originate from a study of OX40 agonist ivuxolimab in advanced cancers. Study results and caveats: Among the lowest levels of clonal expansion were found in partial responders at 0.1-3.0 mg/kg.

Looked up from germline, CDR1 is MNHEY and CDR2 is SMNVEV (reference sequence). V was shortened by 8 bases and J by 2 bases, with 9 bases between the two germline ends. CDR3 size: 13 residues. Profiling relied on immunoSEQ multiplex PCR, and the TCRdb table lists in-frame clones only, not all of them. This sample yields roughly 20,000 clones, of which 79% are seen a single time; roughly 32% belongs to the top ten. The origin of this receptor is an adult with an advanced solid tumor such as melanoma, head and neck, liver or kidney cancer. V is TRBV27 and J is TRBJ2-2; D is unclear. The material sequenced was CD4+ or CD8+ T cells sorted from blood, taken in a trial of the OX40 agonist ivuxolimab. The CDR3 bases are TGTGCCAGCCGCACAGCAAACACCGGGGAGCTGTTTTTT. This encodes CASRTANTGELFF.